The sequence of this T cell receptor (beta chain) was determined in a study of PD-1 blockade in classical Hodgkin lymphoma (dated by TCRdb to the early 2020s). Study-wide context: Nivolumab dosing was 3 mg/kg intravenously every 2 weeks, continuing until either disease progression or unacceptable toxicity. A peripheral blood immune signature of response to PD-1 blockade in classical Hodgkin lymphoma was defined using TCR beta sequencing and CyTOF. Broader findings and caveats from the paper: The study covered only a single clinical trial cohort, and the causes of the repertoire differences, possibly disease activity or prior therapy, were still not defined. Lower diversity was observed in patients in whom nivolumab was started less than 1 year after ASCT, and these patients were excluded from later analyses so that confounding by immune reconstitution would be avoided. Baseline diversity similar to that of newly diagnosed patients was observed in trial patients achieving complete response, whereas significantly lower diversity was observed in partial responders and progressors. Baseline TCR diversity was reported to be lower in newly diagnosed patients than in healthy donors and to be lower still in relapsed/refractory patients. CD4+ but not CD8+ TCR diversity rose significantly by C4D1 (p=0.0027 vs p=0.16), most apparent in complete responders (p=0.02).

This clone came up once. No antigen is known for it. There are no base qualities to consult, and no much larger clone falls within one base. The time point label of this sample denotes: cycle 2 day 1 (C2D1) of nivolumab. Every trial patient had relapsed after autologous stem cell transplantation, and cohorts A, B and C differed in prior brentuximab vedotin exposure. The trial cohort included 50 or so patients with relapsed/refractory classical Hodgkin lymphoma, and each patient had a best overall response of complete response, partial response or progressive disease. In the multi-cohort phase II CheckMate 205 trial, trial patients received single-agent nivolumab. Best overall response was determined by an independent review committee according to the 2007 International Working Group response criteria. Trial PBMCs were collected just before the start of nivolumab (C1D1) and during therapy at cycle 2 day 1 and cycle 4 day 1. Peripheral blood was collected in 8 mL Vacutainer Cell Preparation Tubes, from which PBMCs were isolated by centrifugation and then cryopreserved.

The Qiagen DNeasy kit was used to extract genomic DNA both from unsorted PBMCs and from the negatively selected CD4+ and CD8+ fractions. TCR beta CDR3 regions were subjected to amplification by immunoSEQ multiplex PCR with primers that anneal to V and J segments. A synthetic immune receptor repertoire was used to minimize amplification bias, and any residual bias was removed computationally once sequencing was done. Regarding the original processing steps: Custom Python scripts were used to quantify repertoire diversity as the Shannon entropy index. Unsorted, CD4+ and CD8+ repertoires were examined separately, except in combined analyses, for which CD4+ and CD8+ sequences were merged in silico. A clone counted as expanded when the clone's frequency after treatment rose at least 2-fold relative to C1D1, and clones undetected at baseline were given a pseudocount of 0.5. Singleton clones were defined as clones with 0 or 1 copy at C1D1, and non-singleton clones were defined as clones with 2 or more copies. Clones expanded in unsorted samples were assigned a CD4+, CD8+ or unknown annotation through matching of protein sequences in sorted samples from the same patient. Wilcoxon tests were applied to paired samples to test diversity changes from C1D1 to C4D1. In its TCRdb copy, this immuneACCESS table keeps in-frame sequences only and misses some clones. Where compared with another copy, unresolved V genes explain less than half of these, and the others have no known cause. V and J calls and clone size follow that table, whereas D and trimming were derived from the DNA. This sample holds 25,000 to 30,000 clones; under 75% were observed only once. 13% to 15% of the sample goes to the ten largest clones.

The receptor comes from a human donor with classical Hodgkin lymphoma. The starting material was peripheral blood mononuclear cells (PBMCs), obtained before the second cycle of nivolumab.

The CDR3 loop reads CASSYDGRSGNTIYF. Here is the DNA: TGTGCCAGTAGCTACGACGGGCGCTCTGGAAACACCATATATTTT. The chain couples TRBV19 to TRBJ1-3; no confident D gene assignment can be made. V is clipped by 6 bases and J by 0 bases, and the sequence between their germline boundaries is 12 bases long. The CDR3 goes from the cysteine to the phenylalanine over 15 residues. The sequence is cut down to CDR3 DNA, 45 bases in frame from base 1. From a lookup of the germline V gene (reference sequence), CDR1 and CDR2 are LNHDA and SQIVND.